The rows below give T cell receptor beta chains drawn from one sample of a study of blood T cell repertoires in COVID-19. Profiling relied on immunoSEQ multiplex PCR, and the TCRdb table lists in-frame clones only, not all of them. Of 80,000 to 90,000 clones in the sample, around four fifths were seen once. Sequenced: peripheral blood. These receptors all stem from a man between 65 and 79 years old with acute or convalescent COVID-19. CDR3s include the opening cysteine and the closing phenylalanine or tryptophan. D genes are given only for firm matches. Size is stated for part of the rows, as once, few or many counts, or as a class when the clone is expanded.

CDR3nt: TGTGCCAGCAGCCAGGTCCGGACAGATGAAGAGCAGTACTTC
CDR3aa: CASSQVRTDEEQYF
j_gene: TRBJ2-7
v_gene: TRBV14
abundance: NA
d_gene: NA

CDR3nt: TGTGCCAGCACGGCTAGCGGGTCCCCCCGTAATGAGCAGTTCTTC
CDR3aa: CASTASGSPRNEQFF
j_gene: TRBJ2-1
v_gene: TRBV6-5
abundance: NA
d_gene: TRBD2

CDR3nt: TGTGCCAGCAGTGAGTCGCCGGGGAGGAACTATGGCTACACCTTC
CDR3aa: CASSESPGRNYGYTF
j_gene: TRBJ1-2
v_gene: TRBV2
abundance: NA
d_gene: NA

CDR3nt: TGTGCCAGCTCACCCGCAGGCCGGACTGACTATGGCTACACCTTC
CDR3aa: CASSPAGRTDYGYTF
j_gene: TRBJ1-2
v_gene: TRBV18
abundance: NA
d_gene: NA

CDR3nt: TGTGCCAGCCTGGACGGACTTAATGAAAAACTGTTTTTT
CDR3aa: CASLDGLNEKLFF
j_gene: TRBJ1-4
v_gene: TRBV2
abundance: NA
d_gene: NA

CDR3nt: TGTGCCAGCAGCCCAACCTGGACTAGCAGCAATGAGCAGTTCTTC
CDR3aa: CASSPTWTSSNEQFF
j_gene: TRBJ2-1
v_gene: TRBV7-9
abundance: NA
d_gene: TRBD2

CDR3nt: TGTGCCAGCAGTCTGGGACAGGATGGGCAGGCTTTCTTT
CDR3aa: CASSLGQDGQAFF
j_gene: TRBJ1-1
v_gene: TRBV12-3/TRBV12-4
abundance: NA
d_gene: TRBD1

CDR3nt: TGTGCCACCCAACACGGACAGGACAATCAGCCCCAGCATTTT
CDR3aa: CATQHGQDNQPQHF
j_gene: TRBJ1-5
v_gene: TRBV10-3
abundance: NA
d_gene: TRBD1

CDR3nt: TGTGCCAGCAACAAACAGGGGAGGAGCACTGAAGCTTTCTTT
CDR3aa: CASNKQGRSTEAFF
j_gene: TRBJ1-1
v_gene: TRBV27
abundance: once
d_gene: TRBD1

CDR3nt: TGTGCCAGCAGCACCCCGACGGGTAGTGATATAGATACGCAGTATTTT
CDR3aa: CASSTPTGSDIDTQYF
j_gene: TRBJ2-3
v_gene: TRBV7-6
abundance: few
d_gene: NA

CDR3nt: TGCAGCGTTGGATTTGGAGCGGACACTGAAGCTTTCTTT
CDR3aa: CSVGFGADTEAFF
j_gene: TRBJ1-1
v_gene: TRBV29-1
abundance: NA
d_gene: NA

CDR3nt: TGCAGTGCTCTACACGAGGGACCCCTCCACTTT
CDR3aa: CSALHEGPLHF
j_gene: TRBJ1-6
v_gene: TRBV20-1
abundance: few
d_gene: NA

CDR3nt: TGTGCCAGCAGAGCCGGGACAGGGGTTGGCTACACCTTC
CDR3aa: CASRAGTGVGYTF
j_gene: TRBJ1-2
v_gene: TRBV2
abundance: NA
d_gene: TRBD1

CDR3nt: TGTGCCAGCTCACCGGACAGGGAAAACACTGAAGCTTTCTTT
CDR3aa: CASSPDRENTEAFF
j_gene: TRBJ1-1
v_gene: TRBV18
abundance: few
d_gene: TRBD1

CDR3nt: TGTGCCAGCAGCTCGGGAGGGGCCAACGTCCTGACTTTC
CDR3aa: CASSSGGANVLTF
j_gene: TRBJ2-6
v_gene: TRBV7-9
abundance: NA
d_gene: NA

CDR3nt: TGTGCCAGCAGCTTCCAAGCGGGGCGGAGGGAAGAGACCCAGTACTTC
CDR3aa: CASSFQAGRREETQYF
j_gene: TRBJ2-5
v_gene: TRBV5-4
abundance: NA
d_gene: TRBD2

CDR3nt: TGTGCCAGCAGTTACCTCCAGGGGAATAATTCACCCCTCCACTTT
CDR3aa: CASSYLQGNNSPLHF
j_gene: TRBJ1-6
v_gene: TRBV6-6
abundance: NA
d_gene: NA

CDR3nt: TGTGCCAGCAGCCGACAGGGGTCATATGGCTACACCTTC
CDR3aa: CASSRQGSYGYTF
j_gene: TRBJ1-2
v_gene: TRBV6-6
abundance: NA
d_gene: TRBD1

CDR3nt: TGTGCCAGCAGTTCGTATCGAACAGGGGGCGAGAACTATGGCTACACCTTC
CDR3aa: CASSSYRTGGENYGYTF
j_gene: TRBJ1-2
v_gene: TRBV27
abundance: few
d_gene: TRBD1

CDR3nt: TGCGCCAGCAGCCACTTATTGGGACAAGGGAACACCGGGGAGCTGTTTTTT
CDR3aa: CASSHLLGQGNTGELFF
j_gene: TRBJ2-2
v_gene: TRBV4-1
abundance: NA
d_gene: NA

CDR3nt: TGTGCCAGTAGTATACAAGGGGCTGGAGCTTTCTTT
CDR3aa: CASSIQGAGAFF
j_gene: TRBJ1-1
v_gene: TRBV19
abundance: NA
d_gene: NA

CDR3nt: TGCGCCAGCAGCTTGCGGGGACTAGCCTCAGATACGCAGTATTTT
CDR3aa: CASSLRGLASDTQYF
j_gene: TRBJ2-3
v_gene: TRBV5-1
abundance: once
d_gene: TRBD2

CDR3nt: TGTGCCAGCAGTGATGGGCGTACTCGTGCTTTCTTT
CDR3aa: CASSDGRTRAFF
j_gene: TRBJ1-1
v_gene: TRBV6-4
abundance: NA
d_gene: NA

CDR3nt: TGTGCCAGTAGTATAGGGGGCCACAAGAACACTGAAGCTTTCTTT
CDR3aa: CASSIGGHKNTEAFF
j_gene: TRBJ1-1
v_gene: TRBV19
abundance: NA
d_gene: NA

CDR3nt: TGTGCCAGCAGCCCCACCCAGCGGGGGGGCGGTGAGACCCAGTACTTC
CDR3aa: CASSPTQRGGGETQYF
j_gene: TRBJ2-5
v_gene: TRBV7-2
abundance: NA
d_gene: TRBD2

CDR3nt: TGTGCCAGCATGGGCGGGAGCAATCAGCCCCAGCATTTT
CDR3aa: CASMGGSNQPQHF
j_gene: TRBJ1-5
v_gene: TRBV28
abundance: NA
d_gene: NA

CDR3nt: TGTGCCAGCTCACCAAAGACAGGTCGTACCTACGAGCAGTACTTC
CDR3aa: CASSPKTGRTYEQYF
j_gene: TRBJ2-7
v_gene: TRBV18
abundance: NA
d_gene: NA

CDR3nt: TGTGCCAGCAGTCAAAGGCCGGGACAGGGTAAATTAGATACGCAGTATTTT
CDR3aa: CASSQRPGQGKLDTQYF
j_gene: TRBJ2-3
v_gene: TRBV5-8
abundance: NA
d_gene: TRBD1